What follows are 28 T cell receptor beta chains derived from one specimen sequenced in a study of blood T cell repertoires in COVID-19. TCRdb keeps only in-frame clones here, not all; method: immunoSEQ multiplex PCR. The sample carries 130,000 to 150,000 clones, over 75% recorded once. Sample: peripheral blood. The source is a woman aged 45-60 years with acute or convalescent COVID-19.

This clone was observed a single time. The chain couples TRBV6-6 to TRBJ1-5, with TRBD1 matching over 7 bases. This CDR3 has 15 amino acids. V dropped 6 bases and J dropped 5; count of bases not matched to a gene: 10. Germline CDR1 and CDR2: MNHNY and SVGAGI (reference sequence). CDR3 protein: CASSFGTASDQPQHF. The CDR3 DNA is TGTGCCAGCAGCTTCGGGACAGCCAGCGATCAGCCCCAGCATTTT.

This chain connects TRBV29-1 to TRBJ1-2, with TRBD1 matching over 8 bases. This CDR3 spans 11 amino acids. After removal of 8 bases from V and 8 bases from J, the junction contained 7 bases not matched to a gene. Germline CDR1 reads SQVTM; CDR2 reads ANQGSEA. CDR3 protein: CSIPGGEGYTF. The DNA for the CDR3 is TGCAGCATCCCAGGGGGCGAAGGCTACACCTTC.

J is TRBJ1-5 and V is TRBV7-2; D possibly corresponds to TRBD1 (5 bases). Germline V gene lookup returns CDR1 SGHTA and CDR2 FQGNSA. The CDR3 extends over 13 amino acids. The V end was cut by 3 bases, the J end by 5 bases, with 8 bases between. As DNA, the CDR3 is TGTGCCAGCAGCTTTCAGGGCGATCAGCCCCAGCATTTT. Its protein product is CASSFQGDQPQHF. Drawing the rest from reference TRBV7-2 and TRBJ1-5, the complete variable domain is GAGVSQSPSNKVTEKGKDVELRCDPISGHTALYWYRQSLGQGLEFLIYFQGNSAPDKSGLPSDRFSAERTGGSVSTLTIQRTQQEDSAVYLCASSFQGDQPQHFGDGTRLSIL.

The CDR3 DNA reads as TGCGCCAGCAGCGTCGGGACTAGCGGGGGCCAAGAGACCCAGTACTTC. Translation gives CASSVGTSGGQETQYF. This chain joins TRBV5-1 and TRBJ2-5, with 14 bases fitting TRBD2. The CDR3 is 16 amino acids. V was pared by 4 bases and J by 1 base, with 3 bases of the junction left unmatched. Germline-derived CDR1 and CDR2 are SGHRS and YFSETQ.

The chain combines TRBV2 with TRBJ1-1; no definite D call. Germline V gene sequence: CDR1 SNHLY, CDR2 FYNNEI. The CDR3 covers 12 residues. Trimming removed 7 bases at V and 1 base at J, with 7 bases between. In DNA form, the CDR3 reads TGTGCCAGCAATCAGTGGAACACTGAAGCTTTCTTT. Residues: CASNQWNTEAFF.

This sequence joins TRBV18 and TRBJ1-1; D remains unclear. Per the germline V gene, CDR1 is KGHSH and CDR2 is LQKENI. The V end lost 0 bases, the J end lost 7 bases, and 9 bases lay between the germline ends. The CDR3 spans 13 residues. Here the CDR3 reads CASSPPVHSEAFF. CDR3 DNA sequence: TGTGCCAGCTCACCACCTGTTCACAGTGAAGCTTTCTTT.

CDR3 protein: CASGPRFSEAFF. The DNA for the CDR3 is TGTGCCAGCGGTCCGCGGTTTTCTGAAGCTTTCTTT. V usage is TRBV12-3 or TRBV12-4 and J usage is TRBJ1-1; no definite D call. The CDR3 sequence is 12 residues long. Trimming shortened V by 8 bases and J by 6 bases, and 13 bases separated the two germline ends.

V usage is TRBV7-7 and J usage is TRBJ2-6; D possibly corresponds to TRBD2 (5 bases). This CDR3 has 16 residues. V dropped 1 base and J dropped 1 base, with 8 bases sitting between them. Per the germline V gene, CDR1 is SSHAT and CDR2 is FNYEAQ (reference sequence). The CDR3: CASSLGRGSGANVLTF. CDR3 nucleotide sequence: TGTGCCAGCAGCTTAGGCCGGGGTTCTGGGGCCAACGTCCTGACTTTC.

The J gene is TRBJ2-5, the V gene TRBV4-3; D is possibly TRBD1 (6 bases). Trimming pared 0 bases from V and 3 bases from J, leaving 11 bases between. CDR1 is LGHNA, CDR2 YSLEER, per germline. This CDR3 is 15 amino acids long. As DNA, the CDR3 is TGCGCCAGCAGCCAAGAGAGTTGGACAGAAGAGACCCAGTACTTC. This sequence encodes CASSQESWTEETQYF.

V gene TRBV12-3 or TRBV12-4 combines with J gene TRBJ1-5; unclear D gene. Trimming cost V 3 bases and J 7 bases, with 7 bases left between them. The CDR3 is 12 residues long. The CDR3 bases are TGTGCCAGCAGTTTTGAGGGCCAGCCCCAGCATTTT. Protein sequence: CASSFEGQPQHF.

J is TRBJ1-2 and V is TRBV7-9; 7 bases are a match to TRBD1. This CDR3 has 13 residues. The ends lost 8 bases at V and 0 bases at J; junction bases unmatched: 3. Germline V gene sequence: CDR1 SEHNR, CDR2 FQNEAQ (reference sequence). Written as DNA, the CDR3 is TGTGCCAGCGGGGACAGTTCTAACTATGGCTACACCTTC. This sequence encodes CASGDSSNYGYTF.

V and J are TRBV15 and TRBJ1-1, with 7 bases that match TRBD1. This CDR3 comprises 14 residues. CDR1 and CDR2 (germline): LNHNV, YYDKDF (reference sequence). J lost 4 bases, V lost 6 bases, and 8 bases had no gene match. For the CDR3, the DNA is TGTGCCACCAGTAAATCCCGGGACAGCACTGAAGCTTTCTTT. This sequence encodes CATSKSRDSTEAFF.

This chain links TRBV11-2 with TRBJ2-5; a possible D gene is TRBD1 (5 bases). This CDR3 spans 14 amino acids. Trimming removed 0 bases from V and 3 bases from J, with 8 bases in between. CDR1 and CDR2 from the germline V gene are SGHAT and FQNNGV. The CDR3: CASSLDFREETQYF. The CDR3 coding sequence is TGTGCCAGCAGCTTAGATTTCAGGGAAGAGACCCAGTACTTC.

This clone was picked up a small number of times. V and J are TRBV4-2 and TRBJ1-3, with D maybe TRBD1 (5 bases). Deletions cut 0 bases from V and 4 bases from J, with 13 bases between. CDR3 length: 16 amino acids. Germline V gene data show CDR1 as LGHNA and CDR2 as YNFKEQ. The CDR3: CASSQDPGGSGNTIYF. The DNA of the CDR3 is TGTGCCAGCAGCCAAGATCCGGGGGGATCCGGAAACACCATATATTTT.

The rearrangement uses TRBV12-5 and TRBJ1-1, with D tentatively TRBD1 (6 bases). CDR3 size: 14 residues. Trimming took 7 bases from V and 6 from J, leaving 18 bases between them. Germline V gives CDR1 LGHNT, CDR2 FRNRAP. The CDR3, as DNA: TGTGCTAGTGCCCGAGGGGGGGAGTACGCTGAAGCTTTCTTT. Translated, it gives CASARGGEYAEAFF.

V gene TRBV7-9 combines with J gene TRBJ1-6; no clear D. The length of the CDR3 is 11 residues. V was pared by 8 bases and J by 14 bases, with 13 bases between. Germline CDR1 SEHNR, CDR2 FQNEAQ (reference sequence). Here the CDR3 DNA reads TGTGCCAGCGGATTCGGGGAAACCCTCCACTTT. This sequence encodes CASGFGETLHF.

A few counts support this clone. The gene calls are TRBV27 and TRBJ1-1; D gene ambiguous. From germline, CDR1 is MNHEY and CDR2 SMNVEV (reference sequence). V lost 3 bases and J 8 bases, leaving 19 bases between the germline ends. The CDR3 totals 15 residues. CDR3 region: CASSFQKPREPEAFF. The CDR3 coding sequence is TGTGCCAGCAGTTTCCAAAAACCACGGGAACCAGAAGCTTTCTTT.

The chain joins TRBV2 to TRBJ1-6; no firm D call. Between the trimmed V and J ends, which lost 4 bases and 9 bases, there was a span of 16 bases. The CDR3 runs to 15 residues. Germline V gene sequence: CDR1 SNHLY, CDR2 FYNNEI. CDR3 sequence (DNA): TGTGCCAGCAGTGCCTCAGCACCCCGGGTTTCACCCCTCCACTTT. Residues: CASSASAPRVSPLHF.

The chain joins TRBV29-1 to TRBJ1-5, with D unclear. CDR3 length equals 12 residues. Germline V gene data show CDR1 as SQVTM and CDR2 as ANQGSEA. Trimming shortened V by 5 bases and J by 4 bases, and 9 bases separated the two germline ends. The CDR3 DNA reads TGCAGCGTTCGGGATGTTAATCAGCCCCAGCATTTT. Translating it yields CSVRDVNQPQHF. The full variable domain, with the rest looked up from reference TRBV29-1 and TRBJ1-5, is SAVISQKPSRDICQRGTSLTIQCQVDSQVTMMFWYRQQPGQSLTLIATANQGSEATYESGFVIDKFPISRPNLTFSTLTVSNMSPEDSSIYLCSVRDVNQPQHFGDGTRLSIL.

The chain links TRBV5-6 to TRBJ1-6; TRBD1 is a possible D gene (5 bases). The CDR3 spans 13 residues. The V and J ends lost 3 bases and 7 bases respectively, with 8 bases between them. Germline CDR1 is SGHDT and CDR2 is YYEEEE. The CDR3 loop is CASSWGGNSPLHF. The CDR3 nucleotides read TGTGCCAGCAGCTGGGGGGGGAATTCACCCCTCCACTTT.

The chain links TRBV6-2 or TRBV6-3 to TRBJ2-7; 14 bases fit TRBD2. Germline V CDR1 and CDR2: MNHEY, SVGEGT. The CDR3 spans 19 residues. The V segment lost 2 bases and the J segment 0 bases; nucleotides outside the gene matches: 9. The CDR3 coding sequence is TGTGCCAGCAGTTACGACCAGACTAGCGGGGGGGAAAGCTCCTACGAGCAGTACTTC. It encodes CASSYDQTSGGESSYEQYF.

This chain uses TRBV6-5 with TRBJ2-5; TRBD2 aligns across 12 bases. V was clipped by 11 bases and J by 3 bases; unmatched bases: 10. CDR3 length: 15 amino acids. Germline loops: CDR1 MNHEY, CDR2 SVGAGI. CDR3 sequence: CAGGLAGTTEETQYF. The CDR3 DNA follows: TGTGCCGGCGGACTAGCGGGGACGACCGAAGAGACCCAGTACTTC.

This clone came up once. This chain connects TRBV24-1 to TRBJ2-3, with TRBD2 as a possible D gene (6 bases). V was clipped by 2 bases and J by 4 bases, with 9 bases between them. The germline CDR1 and CDR2 sequences are KGHDR and SFDVKD. The CDR3 has 14 residues. CDR3 DNA: TGTGCCACCAGTGATTCCGGGGACTCAGATACGCAGTATTTT. Its protein is CATSDSGDSDTQYF.

The chain links TRBV7-2 to TRBJ1-4, with 8 nucleotides matching TRBD1. The ends lost 2 bases at V and 0 bases at J; junction bases unmatched: 8. The germline CDR1 and CDR2 sequences are SGHTA and FQGNSA. This CDR3 spans 18 amino acids. CDR3: CASSLKTGATPTNEKLFF. CDR3 DNA sequence: TGTGCCAGCAGCTTAAAGACAGGGGCCACTCCAACTAATGAAAAACTGTTTTTT.

The V gene is TRBV29-1, the J gene TRBJ2-1, with 7 bases aligning to TRBD2. Trimming took 5 bases from V and 8 from J; bases not matched to a gene: 9. Germline-derived CDR1 and CDR2 are SQVTM and ANQGSEA. The CDR3 is made up of 13 amino acids. The CDR3 sequence: CSVPHRGVDEQFF. The CDR3 DNA is TGCAGCGTTCCTCACCGGGGGGTGGATGAGCAGTTCTTC.

The table lists this clone with a few counts. The chain combines TRBV29-1 with TRBJ2-7; D is possibly TRBD1 (6 bases). The CDR3 is 14 residues long. The ends were cut back, 2 bases at V and 0 bases at J, with 11 bases in the middle. Germline values: CDR1 SQVTM, CDR2 ANQGSEA. CDR3 nucleotides: TGCAGCGTTGAAACAGGGAGTGCCTCCTACGAGCAGTACTTC. Encoded protein: CSVETGSASYEQYF.

J is TRBJ1-1 and V is TRBV29-1; D possibly corresponds to TRBD1 (6 bases). V was shortened by 7 bases and J by 2 bases, with 17 bases between the two germline ends. CDR3 length equals 14 residues. CDR1 is SQVTM, CDR2 ANQGSEA, per germline. CDR3 in DNA: TGCAGCGCTCTAAGACAGGCGATCAACACTGAAGCTTTCTTT. Translation: CSALRQAINTEAFF.

The chain carries TRBV16 and TRBJ2-2; D possibly corresponds to TRBD2 (5 bases). CDR1 is KGHSY, CDR2 FQNENV, per germline. Trimming stripped 0 bases from V and 0 bases from J, with 8 bases between. The CDR3 spans 16 residues. The CDR3: CASSQSNGANTGELFF. CDR3 nucleotide sequence: TGTGCCAGCAGCCAATCAAACGGGGCGAACACCGGGGAGCTGTTTTTT. Supplemented by reference TRBV16 and TRBJ2-2, the full variable domain reads GEEVAQTPKHLVRGEGQKAKLYCAPIKGHSYVFWYQQVLKNEFKFLISFQNENVFDETGMPKERFSAKCLPNSPCSLEIQATKLEDSAVYFCASSQSNGANTGELFFGEGSRLTVL.